This T cell receptor (beta chain) was documented in a study of T cells in Graves' hyperthyroidism and ophthalmopathy. Amplification of TCR beta CDR3 regions was performed using RNA transcripts as template. The HTBI set primed first-round TCR CDR3 RT-PCR. From the multiplex PCR reads, TCRdb called clonotypes with MiXCR, one entry per CDR3 protein. Of over 500,000 distinct CDR3 sequences in the sample, 40% to 50% were seen once. General study findings and limits: In blood, most of the thyroid clonotypes expanded above 0.001 were also present. Ophthalmopathy stood apart from stable hyperthyroidism in a 13 V-J model.

Remarks on this clonotype: Its antigen remains unknown.

Lactation, pregnancy, other autoimmune disease or uncontrolled infection excluded patients. V was pared by 8 bases and J by 6 bases, with 12 bases of the junction left unmatched. The CDR3 covers 14 residues. Germline-derived CDR1 and CDR2 are SQVTM and ANQGSEA. This TCR was sampled from an adult woman with Graves' disease, either hyperthyroidism or ophthalmopathy (not recorded which). This sequence joins TRBV29-1 and TRBJ2-7, with 11 bases that match TRBD2. The specimen sequenced was peripheral blood or thyroid tissue (not recorded which). The CDR3 sequence: CSLAEASGRPEQYF. The CDR3 DNA sequence: TGCAGCTTGGCCGAAGCTAGCGGGAGGCCCGAGCAGTACTTC.